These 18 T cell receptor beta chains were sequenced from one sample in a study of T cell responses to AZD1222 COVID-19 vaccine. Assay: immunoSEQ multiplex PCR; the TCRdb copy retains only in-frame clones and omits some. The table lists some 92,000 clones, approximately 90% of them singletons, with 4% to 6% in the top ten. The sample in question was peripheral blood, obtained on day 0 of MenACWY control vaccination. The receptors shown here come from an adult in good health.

In DNA form, the CDR3 reads TGTGCCAGCAAAAACCCCGGGGGCCCGGGGCCGAACACTGAAGCTTTCTTT. Its translation: CASKNPGGPGPNTEAFF. The chain couples TRBV7-2 to TRBJ1-1; a possible D gene is TRBD1 (6 bases). This CDR3 comprises 17 residues. Per the germline V gene, CDR1 is SGHTA and CDR2 is FQGNSA. Trimming pared 7 bases from V and 1 base from J, leaving 22 bases between.

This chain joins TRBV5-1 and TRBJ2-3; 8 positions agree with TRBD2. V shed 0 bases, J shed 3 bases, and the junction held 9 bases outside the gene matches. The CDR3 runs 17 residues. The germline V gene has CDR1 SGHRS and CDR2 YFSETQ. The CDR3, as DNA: TGCGCCAGCAGCTTGGATCCCCTACGGGGGGGGACAGATACGCAGTATTTT. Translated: CASSLDPLRGGTDTQYF.

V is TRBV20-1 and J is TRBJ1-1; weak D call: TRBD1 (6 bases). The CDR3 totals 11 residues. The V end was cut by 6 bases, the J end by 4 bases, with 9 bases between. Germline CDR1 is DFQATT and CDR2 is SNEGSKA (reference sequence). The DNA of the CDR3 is TGCAGTGCCGAGGGGGGCACTGAAGCTTTCTTT. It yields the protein CSAEGGTEAFF.

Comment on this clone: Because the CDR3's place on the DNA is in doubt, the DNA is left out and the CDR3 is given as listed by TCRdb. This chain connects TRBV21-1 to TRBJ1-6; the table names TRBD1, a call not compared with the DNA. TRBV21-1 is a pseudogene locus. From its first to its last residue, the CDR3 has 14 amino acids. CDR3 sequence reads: CASSKVGQGSPLHF.

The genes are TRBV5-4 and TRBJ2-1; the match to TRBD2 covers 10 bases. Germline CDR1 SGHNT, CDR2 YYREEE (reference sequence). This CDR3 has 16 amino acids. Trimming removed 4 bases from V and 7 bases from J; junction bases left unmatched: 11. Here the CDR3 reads CASSASGGASLNEQFF. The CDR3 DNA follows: TGTGCCAGCAGCGCAAGCGGGGGGGCTTCCCTTAATGAGCAGTTCTTC.

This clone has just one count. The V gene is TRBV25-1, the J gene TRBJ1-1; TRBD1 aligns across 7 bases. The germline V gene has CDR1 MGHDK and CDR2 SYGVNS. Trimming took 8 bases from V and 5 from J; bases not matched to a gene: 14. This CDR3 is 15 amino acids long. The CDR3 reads CASRSARGYGTEAFF. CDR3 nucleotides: TGTGCCAGCCGCTCCGCCAGGGGGTATGGAACTGAAGCTTTCTTT.

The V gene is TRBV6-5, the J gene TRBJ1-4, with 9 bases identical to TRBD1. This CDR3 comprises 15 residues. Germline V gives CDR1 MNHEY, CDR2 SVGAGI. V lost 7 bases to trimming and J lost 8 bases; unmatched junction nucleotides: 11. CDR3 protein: CASTLSGTGREKLFF. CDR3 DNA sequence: TGTGCCAGCACTCTTAGTGGGACAGGGAGGGAAAAACTGTTTTTT.

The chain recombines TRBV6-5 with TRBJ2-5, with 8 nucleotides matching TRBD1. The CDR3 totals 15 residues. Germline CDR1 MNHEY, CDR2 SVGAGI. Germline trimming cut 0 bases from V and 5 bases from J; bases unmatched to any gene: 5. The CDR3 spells CASSYSYRGDETQYF. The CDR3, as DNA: TGTGCCAGCAGTTACTCTTACAGGGGGGATGAGACCCAGTACTTC.

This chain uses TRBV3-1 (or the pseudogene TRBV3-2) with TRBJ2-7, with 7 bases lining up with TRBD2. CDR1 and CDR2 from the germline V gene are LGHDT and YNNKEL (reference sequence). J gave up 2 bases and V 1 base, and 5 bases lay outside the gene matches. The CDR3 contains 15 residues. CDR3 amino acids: CASSQVLADAYEQYF. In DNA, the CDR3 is TGTGCCAGCAGCCAAGTTCTAGCGGACGCCTACGAGCAGTACTTC.

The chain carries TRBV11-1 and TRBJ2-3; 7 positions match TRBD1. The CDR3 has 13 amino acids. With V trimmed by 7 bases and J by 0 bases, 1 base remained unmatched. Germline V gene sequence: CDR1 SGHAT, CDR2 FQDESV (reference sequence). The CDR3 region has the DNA TGTGCCAGCACGACAGGGAGCACAGATACGCAGTATTTT. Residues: CASTTGSTDTQYF.

In nucleotides, the CDR3 is TGTGCCAGCAGCCGACTGCGACAAGAGACCCAGTACTTC. This sequence encodes CASSRLRQETQYF. The chain recombines TRBV7-3 with TRBJ2-5; D unclear. Looked up from germline, CDR1 is SGHTA and CDR2 is FQGTGA. Trimming left V 5 bases short and J 2 bases short, with 9 bases between. The length of the CDR3 is 13 residues.

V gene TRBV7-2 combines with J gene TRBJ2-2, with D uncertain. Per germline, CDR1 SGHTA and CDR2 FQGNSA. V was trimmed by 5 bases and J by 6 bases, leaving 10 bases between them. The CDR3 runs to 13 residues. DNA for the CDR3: TGTGCCAGCAGCCCCGGCCTAGCCGGGGAGCTGTTTTTT. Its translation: CASSPGLAGELFF. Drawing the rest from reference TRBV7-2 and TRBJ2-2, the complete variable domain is GAGVSQSPSNKVTEKGKDVELRCDPISGHTALYWYRQSLGQGLEFLIYFQGNSAPDKSGLPSDRFSAERTGGSVSTLTIQRTQQEDSAVYLCASSPGLAGELFFGEGSRLTVL.

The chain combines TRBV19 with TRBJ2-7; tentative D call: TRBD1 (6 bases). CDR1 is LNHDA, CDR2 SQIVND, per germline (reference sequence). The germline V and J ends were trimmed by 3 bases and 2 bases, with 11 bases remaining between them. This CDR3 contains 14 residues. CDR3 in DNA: TGTGCCAGTAGTATCCCCGGGACAACCTACGAGCAGTACTTC. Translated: CASSIPGTTYEQYF.

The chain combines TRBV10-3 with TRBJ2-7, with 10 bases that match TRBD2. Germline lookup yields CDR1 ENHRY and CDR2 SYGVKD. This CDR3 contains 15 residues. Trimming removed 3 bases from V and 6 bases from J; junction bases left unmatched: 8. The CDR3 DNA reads TGTGCCATCAGTGATTCCAGCGGGGGGGCCGCCGAGCAGTACTTC. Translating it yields CAISDSSGGAAEQYF.

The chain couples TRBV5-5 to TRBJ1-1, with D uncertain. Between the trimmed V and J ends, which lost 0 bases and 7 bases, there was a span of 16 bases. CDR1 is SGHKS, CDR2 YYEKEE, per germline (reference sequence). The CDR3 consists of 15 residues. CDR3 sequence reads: CASSLVEGLHIEAFF. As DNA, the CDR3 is TGTGCCAGCAGCTTGGTCGAGGGTCTACATATTGAAGCTTTCTTT.

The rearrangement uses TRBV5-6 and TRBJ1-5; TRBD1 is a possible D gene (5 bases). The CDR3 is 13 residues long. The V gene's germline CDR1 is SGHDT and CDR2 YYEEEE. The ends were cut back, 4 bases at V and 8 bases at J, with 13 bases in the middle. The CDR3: CASSRQGLEPQHF. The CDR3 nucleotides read TGTGCCAGCAGCCGCCAGGGTCTGGAGCCCCAGCATTTT.

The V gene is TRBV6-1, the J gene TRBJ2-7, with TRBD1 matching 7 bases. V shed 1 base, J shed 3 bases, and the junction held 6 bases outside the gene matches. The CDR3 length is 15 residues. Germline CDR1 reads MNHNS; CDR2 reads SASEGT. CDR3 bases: TGTGCCAGCAGTGAAGGTTGGGACAGCCTCTACGAGCAGTACTTC. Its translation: CASSEGWDSLYEQYF.

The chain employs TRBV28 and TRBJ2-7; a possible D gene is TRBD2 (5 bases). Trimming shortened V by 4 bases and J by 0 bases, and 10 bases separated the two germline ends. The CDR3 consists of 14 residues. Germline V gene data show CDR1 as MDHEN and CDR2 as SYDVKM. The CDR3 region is CASSSPGNSYEQYF. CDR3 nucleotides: TGTGCCAGCAGTTCGCCCGGGAACTCCTACGAGCAGTACTTC.